This TCR beta chain stems from a study of blood T cell repertoires in COVID-19. Study-level background: Specimens from acute and convalescent COVID-19 originated in the United States, Italy and Spain.

Some clones are missing from TCRdb's copy, which holds only in-frame ones; the method was immunoSEQ multiplex PCR. The table records around 190,000 clones, approximately 91% of them present only once. CDR1 is SQVTM and CDR2 is ANQGSEA in the germline V gene. V trimming: 6 bases; J trimming: 7 bases; junction bases outside the gene matches: 12. CDR3 length: 14 residues. The rearrangement links TRBV29-1 to TRBJ1-1; 9 nucleotides match TRBD1. The sequence came from a man aged 50-59 years with COVID-19, enrolled during active disease. Sequencing was done on a sample of peripheral blood. The CDR3 DNA follows: TGCAGCGTGATACCGGGACAGGGAACAAATGAAGCTTTCTTT. Its translation is CSVIPGQGTNEAFF.